What follows is one TCR beta chain and its context. This sample was included in a study of blood T cell repertoires in COVID-19. The overall study: Italy, Spain and the United States were the sources of the convalescent and acute COVID-19 samples.

In the source study's methods: Estimates of nucleated cell counts were drawn from the amplification of reference gene primers. Profiling relied on immunoSEQ multiplex PCR, and the TCRdb table lists in-frame clones only, not all of them. V, J and clone size derive from that table, while D and trimming were established from the DNA sequence. The data contain some 80,000 clones, approximately 85% of them singletons. CDR1 is SEHNR, CDR2 FQNEAQ, per germline (reference sequence). V lost 7 bases, J lost 7 bases, and 17 bases lay in between. This CDR3 contains 14 residues. The sequence was obtained from a woman aged 80 or older with active or convalescent COVID-19. Sequences were obtained from peripheral blood. The rearrangement links TRBV7-9 to TRBJ1-3, with a possible D match to TRBD1 (5 bases). The CDR3 DNA is TGTGCCAGCACTCCACCGGGACTGAGTAACACCATATATTTT. This gives the protein CASTPPGLSNTIYF.